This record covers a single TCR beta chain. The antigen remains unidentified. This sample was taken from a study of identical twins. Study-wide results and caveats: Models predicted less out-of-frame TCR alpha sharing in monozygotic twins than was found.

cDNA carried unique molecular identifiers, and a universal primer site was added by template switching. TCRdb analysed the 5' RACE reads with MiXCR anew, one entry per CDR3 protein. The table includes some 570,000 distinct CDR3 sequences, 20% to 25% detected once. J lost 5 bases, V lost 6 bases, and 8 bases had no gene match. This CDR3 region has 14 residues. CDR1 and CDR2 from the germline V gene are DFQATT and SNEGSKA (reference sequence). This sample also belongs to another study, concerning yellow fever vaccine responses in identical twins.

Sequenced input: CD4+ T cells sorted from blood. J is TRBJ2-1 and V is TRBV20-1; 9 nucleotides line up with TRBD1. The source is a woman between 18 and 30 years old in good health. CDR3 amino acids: CSAGSGQGNNEQFF. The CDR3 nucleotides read TGCAGTGCCGGGTCGGGACAGGGAAACAATGAGCAGTTCTTC.